The sequence of this TCR beta chain was determined in a study of CD8+ T cells in alopecia areata. Study-level results: Lesional tissue from the scalp (especially in alopecia totalis/universalis) showed higher clonality than normal scalp. Between patients, shared TCR sequences were less clear than in mice. This was possibly due in part to HLA diversity in the patient population.

Germline V CDR1 and CDR2: SGHNT, YYREEE (reference sequence). Trimming cost V 9 bases and J 10 bases; bases outside gene matches: 4. This CDR3 spans 11 amino acids. Sequencing templates came from extracted RNA that was reverse transcribed into cDNA. Only in-frame clones appear in the TCRdb table, and some are missing; sequencing was by immunoSEQ multiplex PCR. The sample lists around 34,000 clones, roughly 50% occurring once. Peripheral blood, together with lesional scalp punch biopsies, was collected from alopecia areata patients. PBMC-derived CD4+ and CD8+ T cells were sorted. A note on this clone: The target antigen is unknown.

The chain employs TRBV5-4 and TRBJ2-1; 10 nucleotides agree with TRBD1. The TCR originated in a human donor with alopecia areata. Sequencing used NKG2D-high CD8+ T cells sorted from blood. CDR3 sequence reads: CAIDRGREQFF. CDR3 in DNA: TGTGCCATCGACAGGGGGCGAGAGCAGTTCTTC.